A selection of T cell receptor beta chains follows, all from one sample in a study of cytomegalovirus exposure and HLA in healthy donors. Method: immunoSEQ multiplex PCR; TCRdb's copy keeps in-frame clones and lacks some. The sample includes 95,000 to 150,000 clones, about nine tenths of them seen just once. The specimen sequenced was PBMCs. All receptors come from a woman younger than 30 in good health and CMV-seronegative. Each CDR3 is given with its conserved first and last residue.

V	J	CDR3
TRBV10-2	TRBJ2-3	CASSAVAASTDTQYF
TRBV14	TRBJ1-1	CASSQQVGGGINTEAFF
TRBV7-8	TRBJ1-1	CASSLAGEFGTEAFF
TRBV13	TRBJ1-1	CASTTGVRGITEAFF
TRBV27	TRBJ2-7	CASSLSTGGLYEQYF
TRBV2	TRBJ2-1	CASRDSLDNEQFF
TRBV27	TRBJ1-1	CASSPGQGFTEAFF
TRBV25-1	TRBJ2-3	CASSDNVAGGLDTQYF
TRBV5-1	TRBJ1-1	CASSWARVGDTEAFF
TRBV7-9	TRBJ1-1	CASSLGSPFPEAFF
TRBV28	TRBJ2-7	CASGQQGDPYEQYF
TRBV5-1	TRBJ1-1	CASSTYPGNTEAFF
TRBV21-1	TRBJ2-3	CASSPRTGKSSTDTQYF
TRBV5-6	TRBJ2-1	CASSLGLARSYNEQFF
TRBV19	TRBJ1-2	CASSIQGQNYGYTF
TRBV15	TRBJ2-1	CATSRSRTSGGYNEQFF
TRBV6-5	TRBJ2-7	CASSYSGSGQYF
TRBV6-1	TRBJ1-4	CASRSLGQPEEKLFF
TRBV11-3	TRBJ2-4	CASSLGDYQYF
TRBV15	TRBJ1-5	CATSRVGGGTNQPQHF
TRBV30	TRBJ2-7	CAWSQGAGMNEQYF
TRBV5-1	TRBJ2-5	CASSLGGRMWETQYF
TRBV7-3	TRBJ2-6	CASSLRGTGANVLTF
TRBV28	TRBJ2-7	CASSLYRGQAYEQYF
TRBV7-9	TRBJ2-7	CASSPPGGEGRDSYEQYF
TRBV2	TRBJ2-7	CASREVAYREQYF
TRBV6-4	TRBJ2-1	CASRAGPVSGEQFF
TRBV6-1	TRBJ2-7	CASWDRRSYEQYF
TRBV28	TRBJ1-1	CASSSGIPEAFF
TRBV2	TRBJ2-2	CASTGGDLPGELFF
TRBV2	TRBJ1-1	CASSIRQPNTEAFF
TRBV27	TRBJ2-7	CASSFVRGSEQYF
TRBV7-9	TRBJ1-1	CASSLTEAFF
TRBV7-2	TRBJ2-7	CASSLDAGVQYEQYF
TRBV5-6	TRBJ2-3	CASSLATSGSIVGTDTQYF
TRBV6-5	TRBJ2-7	CASSYGGGSYEQYF
TRBV28	TRBJ2-7	CASSMRREVNEQYF
TRBV7-3	TRBJ2-5	CASSDPGTSEETQYF
TRBV7-9	TRBJ2-3	CASSLTGLSTDTQYF
TRBV28	TRBJ1-5	CASTVSGSSDQPQHF
TRBV5-6	TRBJ2-4	CASSWGGVTAKNIQYF
TRBV6-1	TRBJ2-7	CASSEVSPGEQYF
TRBV19	TRBJ2-7	CASSAGYEQYF
TRBV28	TRBJ2-7	CASSLSFYEQYF
TRBV19	TRBJ2-7	CATAGTGGYEQYF
TRBV19	TRBJ2-2	CASSSRRQLGGKYTGELFF
TRBV13	TRBJ2-1	CASSLGPQRGNNEQFF
TRBV27	TRBJ2-7	CASSFGTGRYEQYF
TRBV28	TRBJ1-3	CASSFRGSGNTIYF
TRBV13	TRBJ2-7	CASSLGRGLYEQYF
TRBV4-1	TRBJ1-4	CASSRQGPANEKLFF
TRBV2	TRBJ1-5	CASSLERNQPQHF
TRBV13	TRBJ1-3	CASRRAGGYSGNTIYF
TRBV9	TRBJ2-6	CASSVGGQAYSGANVLTF